This TCR beta chain originates from a study of blood T cell repertoires in COVID-19. As for the study in general: Material from acute and convalescent COVID-19 was sourced from the United States, Italy and Spain. From T cells, B-cell-depleted T cells, or PBMCs came the material, which was cDNA or gDNA.

Assay: immunoSEQ multiplex PCR; the TCRdb copy retains only in-frame clones and omits some. The sample holds a few hundred thousand clones, around 86% seen once. CDR1 and CDR2 from the germline V gene are SGHRS and YFSETQ. V was pared by 4 bases and J by 1 base, with 6 bases of the junction left unmatched. CDR3 size: 15 residues. Categorization into cohorts depended on clinical history that participants reported. The receptor was isolated from a woman aged 18-29 years who had recovered from COVID-19. The chain carries TRBV5-1 and TRBJ1-1; 8 bases map to TRBD1. Sequenced: PBMCs or T cells enriched from blood (not recorded which). DNA for the CDR3: TGCGCCAGCAGCCCTGACAGGGGTGCGAACACTGAAGCTTTCTTT. Protein product: CASSPDRGANTEAFF.